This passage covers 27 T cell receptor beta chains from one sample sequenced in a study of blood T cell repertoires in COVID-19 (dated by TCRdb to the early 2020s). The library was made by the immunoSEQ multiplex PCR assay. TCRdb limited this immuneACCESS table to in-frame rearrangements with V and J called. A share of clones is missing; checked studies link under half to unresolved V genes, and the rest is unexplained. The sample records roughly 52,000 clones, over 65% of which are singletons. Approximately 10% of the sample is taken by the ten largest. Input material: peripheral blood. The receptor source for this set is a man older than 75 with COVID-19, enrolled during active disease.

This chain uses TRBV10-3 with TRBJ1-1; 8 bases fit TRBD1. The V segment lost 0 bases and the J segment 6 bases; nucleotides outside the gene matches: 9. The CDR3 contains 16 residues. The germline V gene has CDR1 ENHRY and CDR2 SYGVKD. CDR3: CAISESGDRGRAEAFF. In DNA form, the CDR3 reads TGTGCCATCAGTGAGTCGGGCGACAGGGGACGGGCTGAAGCTTTCTTT.

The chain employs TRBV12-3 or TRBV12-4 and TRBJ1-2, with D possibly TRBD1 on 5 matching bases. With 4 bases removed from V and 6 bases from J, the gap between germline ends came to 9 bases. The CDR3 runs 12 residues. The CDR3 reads CASSYSGNGYTF. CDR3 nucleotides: TGTGCCAGCAGTTATTCAGGGAATGGCTACACCTTC.

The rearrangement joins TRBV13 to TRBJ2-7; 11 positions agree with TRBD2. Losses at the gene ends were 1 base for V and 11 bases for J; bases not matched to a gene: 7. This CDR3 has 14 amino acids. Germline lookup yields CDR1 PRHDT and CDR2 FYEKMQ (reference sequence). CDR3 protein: CASSLETTSGVKYF. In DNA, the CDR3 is TGTGCCAGCAGCTTAGAGACGACTAGCGGGGTGAAGTACTTC.

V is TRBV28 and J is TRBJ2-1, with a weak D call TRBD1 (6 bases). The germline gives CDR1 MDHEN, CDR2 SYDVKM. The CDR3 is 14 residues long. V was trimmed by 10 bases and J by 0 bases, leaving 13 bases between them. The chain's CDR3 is CATQGGSSYNEQFF. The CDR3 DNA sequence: TGTGCCACCCAAGGGGGAAGCTCCTACAATGAGCAGTTCTTC.

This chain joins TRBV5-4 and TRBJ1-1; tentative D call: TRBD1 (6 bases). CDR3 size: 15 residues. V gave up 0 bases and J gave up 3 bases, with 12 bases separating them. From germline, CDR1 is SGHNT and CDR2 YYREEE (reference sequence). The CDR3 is CASSLAQGLHTEAFF. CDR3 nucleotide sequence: TGTGCCAGCAGCTTGGCACAGGGATTGCACACTGAAGCTTTCTTT. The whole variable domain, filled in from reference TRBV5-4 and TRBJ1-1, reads ETGVTQSPTHLIKTRGQQVTLRCSSQSGHNTVSWYQQALGQGPQFIFQYYREEENGRGNFPPRFSGLQFPNYSSELNVNALELDDSALYLCASSLAQGLHTEAFFGQGTRLTVV.

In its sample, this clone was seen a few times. The DNA for the CDR3 is TGTGCCACCAGTCCGAGCCGTCAGGGTATTCAGCCCCAGCATTTT. The encoded protein is CATSPSRQGIQPQHF. The chain carries TRBV24-1 and TRBJ1-5; D is possibly TRBD1 (5 bases). This CDR3 is built from 15 residues. From germline, CDR1 is KGHDR and CDR2 SFDVKD. Trimming left V 6 bases short and J 6 bases short, with 17 bases between.

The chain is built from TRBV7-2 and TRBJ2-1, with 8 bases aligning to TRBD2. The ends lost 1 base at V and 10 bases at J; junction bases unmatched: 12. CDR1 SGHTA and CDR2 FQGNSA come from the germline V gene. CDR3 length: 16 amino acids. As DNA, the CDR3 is TGTGCCAGCAGCTTAGTGGTGGGGTCGGGACTAGGAGAGCAGTTCTTC. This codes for CASSLVVGSGLGEQFF.

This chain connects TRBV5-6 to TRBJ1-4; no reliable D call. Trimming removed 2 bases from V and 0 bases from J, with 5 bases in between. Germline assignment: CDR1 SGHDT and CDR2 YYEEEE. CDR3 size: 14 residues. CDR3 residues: CASSFAATNEKLFF. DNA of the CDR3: TGTGCCAGCAGCTTTGCGGCAACTAATGAAAAACTGTTTTTT. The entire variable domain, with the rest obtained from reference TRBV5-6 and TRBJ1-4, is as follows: DAGVTQSPTHLIKTRGQQVTLRCSPKSGHDTVSWYQQALGQGPQFIFQYYEEEERQRGNFPDRFSGHQFPNYSSELNVNALLLGDSALYLCASSFAATNEKLFFGSGTQLSVL.

The CDR3 DNA sequence: TGTGCCAGCAGCTTGGGACAGGGGCTGAACACTGAAGCTTTCTTT. Its protein is CASSLGQGLNTEAFF. The V gene is TRBV5-4, the J gene TRBJ1-1; 8 positions agree with TRBD1. This CDR3 has 15 residues. V trimming: 0 bases; J trimming: 0 bases; junction bases outside the gene matches: 1. Germline V gene data show CDR1 as SGHNT and CDR2 as YYREEE (reference sequence).

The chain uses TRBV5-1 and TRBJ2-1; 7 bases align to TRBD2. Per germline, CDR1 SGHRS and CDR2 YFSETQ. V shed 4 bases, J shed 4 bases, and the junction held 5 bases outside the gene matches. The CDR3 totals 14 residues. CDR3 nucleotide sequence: TGCGCCAGCAGCGGGAGGGCCGATTACAATGAGCAGTTCTTC. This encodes CASSGRADYNEQFF.

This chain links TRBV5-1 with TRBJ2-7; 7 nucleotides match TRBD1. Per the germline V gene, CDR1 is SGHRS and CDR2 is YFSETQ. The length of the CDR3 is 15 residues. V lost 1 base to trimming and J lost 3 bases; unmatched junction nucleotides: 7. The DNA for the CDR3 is TGCGCCAGCAGCTTGAGCCCCGGGACAGACTACGAGCAGTACGTC. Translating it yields CASSLSPGTDYEQYV.

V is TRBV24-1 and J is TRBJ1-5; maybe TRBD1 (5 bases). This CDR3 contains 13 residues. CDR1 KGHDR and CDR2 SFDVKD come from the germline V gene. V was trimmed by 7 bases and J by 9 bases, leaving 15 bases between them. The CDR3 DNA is TGTGCCACCAGCGCGGGGGGGATTCGGCCCCAGCATTTT. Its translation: CATSAGGIRPQHF.

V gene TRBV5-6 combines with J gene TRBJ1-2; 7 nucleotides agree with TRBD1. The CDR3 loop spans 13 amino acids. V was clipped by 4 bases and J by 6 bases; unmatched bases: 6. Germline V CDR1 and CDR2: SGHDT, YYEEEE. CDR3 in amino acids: CASSPGTEDGYTF. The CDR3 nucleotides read TGTGCCAGCAGCCCCGGGACAGAAGATGGCTACACCTTC.

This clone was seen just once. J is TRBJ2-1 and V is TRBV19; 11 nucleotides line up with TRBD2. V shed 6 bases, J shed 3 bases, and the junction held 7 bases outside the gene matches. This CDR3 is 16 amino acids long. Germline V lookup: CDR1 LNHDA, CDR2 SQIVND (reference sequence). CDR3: CASSRTGTSGYNEQFF. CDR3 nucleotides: TGTGCCAGTAGCCGTACCGGGACTAGCGGCTACAATGAGCAGTTCTTC. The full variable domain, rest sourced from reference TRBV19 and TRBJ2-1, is DGGITQSPKYLFRKEGQNVTLSCEQNLNHDAMYWYRQDPGQGLRLIYYSQIVNDFQKGDIAEGYSVSREKKESFPLTVTSAQKNPTAFYLCASSRTGTSGYNEQFFGPGTRLTVL.

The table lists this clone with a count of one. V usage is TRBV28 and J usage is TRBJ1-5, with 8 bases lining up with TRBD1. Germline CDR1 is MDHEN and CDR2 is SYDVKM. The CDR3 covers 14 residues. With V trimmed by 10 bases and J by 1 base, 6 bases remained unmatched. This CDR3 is CAIQTGASNQPQHF. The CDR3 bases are TGTGCCATCCAGACAGGGGCGAGCAATCAGCCCCAGCATTTT.

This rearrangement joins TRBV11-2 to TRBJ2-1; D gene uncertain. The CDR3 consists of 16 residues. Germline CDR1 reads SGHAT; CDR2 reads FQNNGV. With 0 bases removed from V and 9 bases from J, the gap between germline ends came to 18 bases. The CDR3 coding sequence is TGTGCCAGCAGCTTAGATCAAGGCAGGCCAATCGGTGAGCAGTTCTTC. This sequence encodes CASSLDQGRPIGEQFF.

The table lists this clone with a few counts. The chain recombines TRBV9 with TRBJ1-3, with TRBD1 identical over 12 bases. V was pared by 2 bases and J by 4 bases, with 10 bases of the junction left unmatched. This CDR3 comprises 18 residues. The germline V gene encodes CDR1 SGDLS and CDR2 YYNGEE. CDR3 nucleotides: TGTGCCAGCAGCGTCACCGGGACAGGGGGCGTAGGAGGAAACACCATATATTTT. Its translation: CASSVTGTGGVGGNTIYF.

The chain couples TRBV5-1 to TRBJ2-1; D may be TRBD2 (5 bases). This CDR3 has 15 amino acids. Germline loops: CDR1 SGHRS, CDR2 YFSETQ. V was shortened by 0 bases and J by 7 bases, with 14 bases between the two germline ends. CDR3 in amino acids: CASSLEALRGNEQFF. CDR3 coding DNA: TGCGCCAGCAGCTTGGAGGCCCTCCGCGGGAATGAGCAGTTCTTC.

This CDR3 is CASRDRGGTEAFF. In DNA form, the CDR3 reads TGTGCCAGCAGGGACAGGGGTGGCACTGAAGCTTTCTTT. The chain joins TRBV7-9 to TRBJ1-1; the match to TRBD1 covers 9 bases. This CDR3 comprises 13 residues. Germline V lookup: CDR1 SEHNR, CDR2 FQNEAQ (reference sequence). The V gene end was trimmed by 6 bases and the J gene end by 4 bases; junction bases not matched to a gene: 3.

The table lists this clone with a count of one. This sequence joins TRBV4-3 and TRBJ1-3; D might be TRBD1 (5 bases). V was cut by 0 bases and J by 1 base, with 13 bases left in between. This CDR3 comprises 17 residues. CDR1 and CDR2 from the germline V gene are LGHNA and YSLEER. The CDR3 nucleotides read TGCGCCAGCAGCCAAGAAAATGACAGACAGTCTGGAAACACCATATATTTT. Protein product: CASSQENDRQSGNTIYF.

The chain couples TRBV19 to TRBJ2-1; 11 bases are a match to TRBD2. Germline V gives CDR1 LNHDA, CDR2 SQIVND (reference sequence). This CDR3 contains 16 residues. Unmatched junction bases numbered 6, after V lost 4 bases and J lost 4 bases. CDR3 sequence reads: CASSKTSGMGYNEQFF. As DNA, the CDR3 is TGTGCCAGTAGTAAGACTAGCGGGATGGGATACAATGAGCAGTTCTTC.

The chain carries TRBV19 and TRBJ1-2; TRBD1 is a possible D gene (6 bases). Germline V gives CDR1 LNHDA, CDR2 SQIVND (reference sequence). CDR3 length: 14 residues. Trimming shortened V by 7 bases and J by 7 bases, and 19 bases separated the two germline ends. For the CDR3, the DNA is TGTGCCAGTAAAGCCGAGGTACAGGGTGGTGGCTACACCTTC. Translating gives CASKAEVQGGGYTF.

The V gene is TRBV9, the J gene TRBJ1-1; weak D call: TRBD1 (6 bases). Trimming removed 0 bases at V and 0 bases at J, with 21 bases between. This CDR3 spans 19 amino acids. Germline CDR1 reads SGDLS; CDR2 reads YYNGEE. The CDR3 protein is CASSVDPYSSGTLNTEAFF. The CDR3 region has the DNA TGTGCCAGCAGCGTAGATCCCTACTCATCCGGGACACTGAACACTGAAGCTTTCTTT.

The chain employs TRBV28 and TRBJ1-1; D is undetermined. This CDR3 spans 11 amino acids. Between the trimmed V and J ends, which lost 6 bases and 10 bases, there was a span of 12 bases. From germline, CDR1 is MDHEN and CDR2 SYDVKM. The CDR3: CASSSVARAFF. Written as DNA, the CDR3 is TGTGCCAGCAGCTCGGTAGCGCGAGCTTTCTTT.

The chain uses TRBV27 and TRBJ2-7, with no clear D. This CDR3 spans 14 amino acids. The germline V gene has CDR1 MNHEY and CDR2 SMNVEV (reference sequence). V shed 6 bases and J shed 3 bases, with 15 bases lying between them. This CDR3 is CASSPRSSYYEQYF. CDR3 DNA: TGTGCCAGCAGCCCCCGGAGCAGTTACTACGAGCAGTACTTC.

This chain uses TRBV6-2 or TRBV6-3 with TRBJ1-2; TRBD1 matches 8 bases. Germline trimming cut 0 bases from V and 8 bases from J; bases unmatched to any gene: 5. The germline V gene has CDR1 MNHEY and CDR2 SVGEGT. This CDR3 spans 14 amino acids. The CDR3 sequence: CASSYSGQVGGYTF. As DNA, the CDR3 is TGTGCCAGCAGTTACTCGGGACAGGTCGGAGGCTACACCTTC.

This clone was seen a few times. In nucleotides, the CDR3 is TGTGCCAGCAGCCGCTATTCGGGGTTTCATACTGAGTATGGCTACACCTTC. As protein: CASSRYSGFHTEYGYTF. The chain recombines TRBV3-1 (or the pseudogene TRBV3-2) with TRBJ1-2; D uncertain. Germline CDR1 reads LGHDT; CDR2 reads YNNKEL (reference sequence). The CDR3 extends over 17 amino acids. Trimming removed 4 bases at V and 5 bases at J, with 23 bases between.